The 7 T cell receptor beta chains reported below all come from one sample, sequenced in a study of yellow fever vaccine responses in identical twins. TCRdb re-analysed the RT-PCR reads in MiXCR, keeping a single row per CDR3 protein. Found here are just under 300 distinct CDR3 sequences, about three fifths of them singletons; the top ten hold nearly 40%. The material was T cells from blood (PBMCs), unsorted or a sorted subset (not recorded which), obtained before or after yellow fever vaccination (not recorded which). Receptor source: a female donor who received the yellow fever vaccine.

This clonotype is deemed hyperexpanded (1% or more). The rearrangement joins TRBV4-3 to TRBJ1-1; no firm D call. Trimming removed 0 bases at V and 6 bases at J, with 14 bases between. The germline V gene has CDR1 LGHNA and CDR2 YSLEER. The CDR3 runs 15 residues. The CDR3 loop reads CASSQDSLGQAEAFF. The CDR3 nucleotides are TGCGCCAGCAGCCAAGATAGTCTGGGTCAGGCTGAAGCTTTCTTT.

CDR3 sequence: CATSRTPSGSWGPDTQYF. The CDR3 bases are TGTGCCACCAGCAGAACCCCTAGCGGGAGTTGGGGGCCCGATACGCAGTATTTT. This chain links TRBV15 with TRBJ2-3, with 10 nucleotides matching TRBD2. With V trimmed by 2 bases and J by 6 bases, 14 bases remained unmatched. The CDR3 extends over 18 amino acids. Germline V CDR1 and CDR2: LNHNV, YYDKDF (reference sequence).

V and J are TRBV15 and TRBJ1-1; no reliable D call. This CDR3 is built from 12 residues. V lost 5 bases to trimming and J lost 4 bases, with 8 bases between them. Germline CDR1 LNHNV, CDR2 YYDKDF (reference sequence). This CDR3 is CATSSSRTEAFF. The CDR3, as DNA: TGTGCCACCAGCTCCTCGCGCACTGAAGCTTTCTTT.

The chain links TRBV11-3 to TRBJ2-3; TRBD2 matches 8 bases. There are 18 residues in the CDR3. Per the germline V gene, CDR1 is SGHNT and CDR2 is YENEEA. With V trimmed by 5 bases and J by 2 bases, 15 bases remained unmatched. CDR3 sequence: CASSPPAGLGSHTDTQYF. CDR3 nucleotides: TGTGCCAGCAGCCCTCCCGCGGGACTAGGATCCCACACAGATACGCAGTATTTT.

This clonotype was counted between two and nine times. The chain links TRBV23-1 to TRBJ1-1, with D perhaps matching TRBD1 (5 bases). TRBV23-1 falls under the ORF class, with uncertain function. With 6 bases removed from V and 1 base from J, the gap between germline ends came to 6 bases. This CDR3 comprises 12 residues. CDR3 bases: TGCGCCAGCAGGGGGGGGAACACTGAAGCTTTCTTT. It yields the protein CASRGGNTEAFF.

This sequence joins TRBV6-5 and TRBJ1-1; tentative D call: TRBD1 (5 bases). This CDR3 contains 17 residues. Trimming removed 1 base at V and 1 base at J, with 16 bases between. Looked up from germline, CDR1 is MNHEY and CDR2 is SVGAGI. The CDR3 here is CASSYFSTHGANTEAFF. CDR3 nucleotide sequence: TGTGCCAGCAGTTACTTCTCCACCCACGGGGCGAACACTGAAGCTTTCTTT.

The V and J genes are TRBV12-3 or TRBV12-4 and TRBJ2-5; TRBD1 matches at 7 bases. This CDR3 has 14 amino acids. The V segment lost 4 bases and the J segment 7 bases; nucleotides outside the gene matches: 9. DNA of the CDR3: TGTGCCAGCAGTTCGGGACAGTCCCAAAGGACCCAGTACTTC. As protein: CASSSGQSQRTQYF.